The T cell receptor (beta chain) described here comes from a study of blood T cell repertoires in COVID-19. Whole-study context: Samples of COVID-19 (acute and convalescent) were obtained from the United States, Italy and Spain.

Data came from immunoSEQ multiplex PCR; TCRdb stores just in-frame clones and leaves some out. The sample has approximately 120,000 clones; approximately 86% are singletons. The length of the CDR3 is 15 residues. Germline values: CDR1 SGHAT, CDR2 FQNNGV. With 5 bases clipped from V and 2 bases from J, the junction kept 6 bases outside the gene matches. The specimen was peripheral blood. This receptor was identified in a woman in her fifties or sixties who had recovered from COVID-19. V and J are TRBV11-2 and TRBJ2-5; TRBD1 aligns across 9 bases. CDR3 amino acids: CASSHTGGLQETQYF. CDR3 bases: TGTGCCAGCAGCCATACAGGGGGCCTTCAAGAGACCCAGTACTTC. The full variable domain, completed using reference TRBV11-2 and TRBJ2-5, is EAGVAQSPRYKIIEKRQSVAFWCNPISGHATLYWYQQILGQGPKLLIQFQNNGVVDDSQLPKDRFSAERLKGVDSTLKIQPAKLEDSAVYLCASSHTGGLQETQYFGPGTRLLVL.